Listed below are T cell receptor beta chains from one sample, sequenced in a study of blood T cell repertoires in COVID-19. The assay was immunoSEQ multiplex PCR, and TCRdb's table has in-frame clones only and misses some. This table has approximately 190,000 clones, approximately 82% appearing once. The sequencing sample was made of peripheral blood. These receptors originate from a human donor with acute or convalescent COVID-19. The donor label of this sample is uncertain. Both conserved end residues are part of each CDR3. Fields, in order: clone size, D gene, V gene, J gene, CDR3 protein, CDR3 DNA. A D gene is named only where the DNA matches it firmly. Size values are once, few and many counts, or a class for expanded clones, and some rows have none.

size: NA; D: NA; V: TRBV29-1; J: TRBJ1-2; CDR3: CSVSTGLNYGYTF; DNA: TGCAGCGTTAGTACAGGGCTTAACTATGGCTACACCTTC
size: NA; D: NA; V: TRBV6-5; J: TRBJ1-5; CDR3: CASSRTDNQPQHF; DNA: TGTGCCAGCAGCCGGACAGATAATCAGCCCCAGCATTTT
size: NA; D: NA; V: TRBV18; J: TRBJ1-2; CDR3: CASSPTLGGSDGYTF; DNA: TGTGCCAGCTCACCAACCTTAGGGGGAAGCGATGGCTACACCTTC
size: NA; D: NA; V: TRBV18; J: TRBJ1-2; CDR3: CASSPEHQGGYGYTF; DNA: TGTGCCAGCTCACCAGAGCATCAGGGCGGCTATGGCTACACCTTC
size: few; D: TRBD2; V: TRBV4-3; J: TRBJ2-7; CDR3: CASSQAAGAYYEQYF; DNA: TGCGCCAGCAGCCAAGCAGCGGGAGCGTACTACGAGCAGTACTTC
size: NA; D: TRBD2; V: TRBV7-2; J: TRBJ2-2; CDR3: CASSRSGSNTGELFF; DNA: TGTGCCAGCAGCCGTAGCGGGTCGAACACCGGGGAGCTGTTTTTT
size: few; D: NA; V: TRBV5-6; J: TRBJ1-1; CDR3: CASSLRGNRGNTEAFF; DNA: TGTGCCAGCAGCTTGAGGGGGAACCGGGGAAACACTGAAGCTTTCTTT
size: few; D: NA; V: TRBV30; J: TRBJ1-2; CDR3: CAYPGIYGYTF; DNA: TGTGCCTACCCAGGGATTTATGGCTACACCTTC
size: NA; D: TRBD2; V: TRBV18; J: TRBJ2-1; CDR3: CASSPPSGSLNEQFF; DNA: TGTGCCAGCTCACCACCAAGCGGGAGTCTTAATGAGCAGTTCTTC
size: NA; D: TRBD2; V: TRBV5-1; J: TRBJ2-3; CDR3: CASSLGGGESTDTQYF; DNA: TGCGCCAGCAGCTTGGGCGGGGGAGAGAGCACAGATACGCAGTATTTT
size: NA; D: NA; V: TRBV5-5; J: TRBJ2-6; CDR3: CASSLAGAGAGANVLTF; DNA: TGTGCCAGCAGCTTGGCCGGGGCGGGGGCGGGGGCCAACGTCCTGACTTTC
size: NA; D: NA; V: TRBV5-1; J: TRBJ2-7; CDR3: CASSFRQTSEQYF; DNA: TGCGCCAGCAGCTTTCGACAGACCTCCGAGCAGTACTTC
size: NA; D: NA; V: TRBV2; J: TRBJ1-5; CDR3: CASRGSGGGSNQPQHF; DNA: TGTGCCAGCAGGGGGAGCGGCGGGGGAAGCAATCAGCCCCAGCATTTT
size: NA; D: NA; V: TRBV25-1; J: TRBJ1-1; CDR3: CASSVSDRGEAFF; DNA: TGTGCCAGCAGCGTCTCGGACCGGGGTGAAGCTTTCTTT
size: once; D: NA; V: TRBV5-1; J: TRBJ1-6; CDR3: CASSLGLTNSPLHF; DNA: TGCGCCAGCAGCTTGGGACTCACTAATTCACCCCTCCACTTT
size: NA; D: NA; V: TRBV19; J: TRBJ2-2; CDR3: CASSLWAGVETGELFF; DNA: TGTGCCAGTAGCCTGTGGGCAGGGGTCGAAACCGGGGAGCTGTTTTTT
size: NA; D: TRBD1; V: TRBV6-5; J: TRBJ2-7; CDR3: CASSLQGAGYEQYF; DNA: TGTGCCAGCAGTCTTCAGGGGGCTGGCTACGAGCAGTACTTC
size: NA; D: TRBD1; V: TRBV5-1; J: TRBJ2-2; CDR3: CASSLGVPGTVNTGELFF; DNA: TGCGCCAGCAGCTTGGGTGTCCCCGGGACAGTCAACACCGGGGAGCTGTTTTTT
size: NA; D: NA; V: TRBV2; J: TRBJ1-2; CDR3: CASRDSLMGGYTF; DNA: TGTGCCAGCAGGGACAGCCTGATGGGTGGCTACACCTTC
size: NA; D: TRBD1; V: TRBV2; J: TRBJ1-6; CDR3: CASKKQGLRNSPLHF; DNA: TGTGCCAGCAAAAAACAGGGGCTAAGAAATTCACCCCTCCACTTT
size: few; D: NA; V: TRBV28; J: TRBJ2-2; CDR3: CASSLLEDGELFF; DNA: TGTGCCAGCAGTTTACTGGAGGACGGGGAGCTGTTTTTT
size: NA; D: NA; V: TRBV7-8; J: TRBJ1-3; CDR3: CASSLEPGYSGNTIYF; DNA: TGTGCCAGCAGCTTAGAGCCGGGTTACTCTGGAAACACCATATATTTT
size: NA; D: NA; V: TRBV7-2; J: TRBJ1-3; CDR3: CASSLSPQVVSGNTIYF; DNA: TGTGCCAGCAGCTTAAGCCCACAGGTCGTCTCTGGAAACACCATATATTTT
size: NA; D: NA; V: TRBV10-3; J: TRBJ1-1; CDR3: CAITSGNTEAFF; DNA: TGTGCCATCACCTCGGGTAACACTGAAGCTTTCTTT
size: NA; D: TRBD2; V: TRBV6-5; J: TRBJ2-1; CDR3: CASSYAGLAGIEQFF; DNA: TGTGCCAGCAGTTACGCGGGACTAGCGGGAATTGAGCAGTTCTTC
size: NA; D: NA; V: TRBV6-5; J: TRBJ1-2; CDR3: CASALLEGYYGYTF; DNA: TGTGCCAGCGCCCTCCTTGAGGGCTACTATGGCTACACCTTC
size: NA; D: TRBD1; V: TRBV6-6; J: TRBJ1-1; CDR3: CASRHPPGQGDHAFF; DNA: TGTGCCAGCAGACATCCTCCGGGACAGGGGGATCACGCTTTCTTT
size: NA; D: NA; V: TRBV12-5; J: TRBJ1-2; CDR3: CASGLPRGGYTF; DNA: TGTGCTAGTGGTTTGCCCCGGGGGGGCTACACCTTC
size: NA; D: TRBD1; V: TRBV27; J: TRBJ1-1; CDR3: CASSLGTANTEAFF; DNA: TGTGCCAGCAGTTTGGGGACAGCGAACACTGAAGCTTTCTTT
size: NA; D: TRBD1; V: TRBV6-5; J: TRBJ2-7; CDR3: CASSSRGQGEQYF; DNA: TGTGCCAGCAGTTCCAGGGGGCAGGGCGAGCAGTACTTC
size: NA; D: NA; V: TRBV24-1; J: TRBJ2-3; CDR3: CATSEGPDTQYF; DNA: TGTGCCACCAGTGAGGGGCCAGATACGCAGTATTTT
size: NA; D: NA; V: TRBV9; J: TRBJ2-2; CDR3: CASSVVQNTGELFF; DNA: TGTGCCAGCAGCGTAGTCCAGAACACCGGGGAGCTGTTTTTT
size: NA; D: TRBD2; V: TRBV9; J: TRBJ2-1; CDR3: CASSVEFGTSGRANEQFF; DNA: TGTGCCAGCAGCGTAGAGTTTGGAACTAGCGGGAGGGCCAATGAGCAGTTCTTC
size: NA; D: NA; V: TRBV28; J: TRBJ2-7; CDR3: CASVGPETYEQYF; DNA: TGTGCCAGCGTGGGCCCAGAGACCTACGAGCAGTACTTC
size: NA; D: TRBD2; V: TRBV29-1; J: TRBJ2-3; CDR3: CSVERLAGDTQYF; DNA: TGCAGCGTTGAGCGGCTAGCGGGAGATACGCAGTATTTT
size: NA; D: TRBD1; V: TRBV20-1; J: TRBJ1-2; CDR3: CSEGAGYTF; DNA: TGCAGTGAGGGGGCTGGCTACACCTTC
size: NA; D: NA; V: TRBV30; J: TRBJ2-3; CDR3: CAWSGTGVGDTQYF; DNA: TGTGCCTGGAGTGGCACGGGAGTGGGGGATACGCAGTATTTT
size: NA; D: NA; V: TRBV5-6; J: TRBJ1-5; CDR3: CASSLRIVPGSNQPQHF; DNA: TGTGCCAGCAGCTTGAGGATCGTCCCGGGGAGCAATCAGCCCCAGCATTTT
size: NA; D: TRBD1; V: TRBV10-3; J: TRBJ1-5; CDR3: CAISEGETGDQPQHF; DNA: TGTGCCATCAGTGAAGGGGAGACAGGGGATCAGCCCCAGCATTTT